A selection of T cell receptor beta chains follows, all from one sample in a study of blood T cell repertoires in COVID-19. Assay: immunoSEQ multiplex PCR; the TCRdb copy retains only in-frame clones and omits some. This table has 200,000 to 250,000 clones, about 90% appearing once. Material for sequencing was peripheral blood. These TCRs come from a woman between 18 and 30 years old who had recovered from COVID-19. Each CDR3 is given with its conserved first and last residue. The D gene is left open where the match is weak. Rows may omit the clone size; those that give it use once, few, many or a size class.

clone_size: few
v_call: TRBV19
j_call: TRBJ2-2
d_call: -
cdr3_aa: CASRVPQGSAGELFF
cdr3_nt: TGTGCCAGTAGGGTCCCTCAGGGATCCGCCGGGGAGCTGTTTTTT

clone_size: -
v_call: TRBV7-2
j_call: TRBJ2-1
d_call: TRBD2
cdr3_aa: CASSYRLALAEDNEQFF
cdr3_nt: TGTGCCAGCAGCTACCGTCTCGCGCTAGCGGAAGACAATGAGCAGTTCTTC

clone_size: -
v_call: TRBV7-2
j_call: TRBJ1-5
d_call: TRBD1
cdr3_aa: CASSFGTDYSNQPQHF
cdr3_nt: TGTGCCAGCAGCTTCGGGACAGACTATAGCAATCAGCCCCAGCATTTT

clone_size: -
v_call: TRBV20-1
j_call: TRBJ1-2
d_call: -
cdr3_aa: CSASRSGEGYTF
cdr3_nt: TGCAGTGCTAGTCGGTCAGGGGAAGGCTACACCTTC

clone_size: -
v_call: TRBV6-5
j_call: TRBJ1-2
d_call: -
cdr3_aa: CASSSQVNSDGYTF
cdr3_nt: TGTGCCAGCAGTTCTCAGGTCAACTCCGATGGCTACACCTTC

clone_size: -
v_call: TRBV6-5
j_call: TRBJ2-4
d_call: TRBD1
cdr3_aa: CASSYSGQAPNIQYF
cdr3_nt: TGTGCCAGCAGTTACTCGGGACAGGCTCCAAACATTCAGTACTTC

clone_size: -
v_call: TRBV5-4
j_call: TRBJ1-6
d_call: -
cdr3_aa: CASSLEWAFSPLHF
cdr3_nt: TGTGCCAGCAGCTTGGAATGGGCCTTTTCACCCCTCCACTTT

clone_size: -
v_call: TRBV11-2
j_call: TRBJ2-6
d_call: TRBD1
cdr3_aa: CASSLGTGPNVLTF
cdr3_nt: TGTGCCAGCAGCTTAGGGACAGGGCCCAACGTCCTGACTTTC

clone_size: -
v_call: TRBV7-3
j_call: TRBJ2-1
d_call: TRBD2
cdr3_aa: CASSPRTSGRGAYNEQFF
cdr3_nt: TGTGCCAGCAGCCCCCGGACTAGCGGGAGAGGGGCCTACAATGAGCAGTTCTTC

clone_size: -
v_call: TRBV6-5
j_call: TRBJ2-7
d_call: -
cdr3_aa: CASSYSHRISSYEQYF
cdr3_nt: TGTGCCAGCAGTTACTCGCACAGAATTTCTTCCTACGAGCAGTACTTC

clone_size: -
v_call: TRBV6-2/TRBV6-3
j_call: TRBJ2-5
d_call: -
cdr3_aa: CASSSREPRRAETQYF
cdr3_nt: TGTGCCAGCAGTTCCCGGGAGCCTCGGAGGGCAGAGACCCAGTACTTC

clone_size: -
v_call: TRBV2
j_call: TRBJ1-2
d_call: -
cdr3_aa: CASSEAGRKYGYTF
cdr3_nt: TGTGCCAGCAGTGAAGCGGGCAGGAAATATGGCTACACCTTC

clone_size: -
v_call: TRBV2
j_call: TRBJ2-7
d_call: -
cdr3_aa: CATDSRSVGSYEQYF
cdr3_nt: TGTGCCACCGATTCCCGGAGTGTAGGCTCCTACGAGCAGTACTTC

clone_size: -
v_call: TRBV3-1/TRBV3-2
j_call: TRBJ2-3
d_call: TRBD2
cdr3_aa: CASSPRVAGDRGTDTQYF
cdr3_nt: TGTGCCAGCAGCCCTAGAGTAGCGGGAGATAGGGGCACAGATACGCAGTATTTT

clone_size: -
v_call: TRBV2
j_call: TRBJ2-1
d_call: -
cdr3_aa: CATWKGVGPNEQFF
cdr3_nt: TGTGCCACTTGGAAGGGAGTAGGACCCAATGAGCAGTTCTTC

clone_size: -
v_call: TRBV29-1
j_call: TRBJ2-7
d_call: -
cdr3_aa: CSVAQVLSYEQYF
cdr3_nt: TGCAGCGTTGCACAGGTACTTTCCTACGAGCAGTACTTC

clone_size: -
v_call: TRBV30
j_call: TRBJ1-1
d_call: -
cdr3_aa: CAWSDPGVSAEAFF
cdr3_nt: TGTGCCTGGAGTGACCCGGGGGTCAGTGCTGAAGCTTTCTTT

clone_size: -
v_call: TRBV7-2
j_call: TRBJ1-2
d_call: -
cdr3_aa: CASSFTAGVYTF
cdr3_nt: TGTGCCAGCAGCTTTACTGCGGGGGTCTACACCTTC

clone_size: -
v_call: TRBV27
j_call: TRBJ2-3
d_call: -
cdr3_aa: CASGVVAGDTDTQYF
cdr3_nt: TGTGCCAGCGGTGTAGTGGCAGGGGACACAGATACGCAGTATTTT

clone_size: -
v_call: TRBV14
j_call: TRBJ2-7
d_call: -
cdr3_aa: CASSHGAAHEQYF
cdr3_nt: TGTGCCAGCAGCCATGGGGCTGCCCACGAGCAGTACTTC

clone_size: -
v_call: TRBV7-3
j_call: TRBJ2-1
d_call: TRBD1
cdr3_aa: CASSSPGTGAYNEQFF
cdr3_nt: TGTGCCAGCAGCTCCCCCGGGACAGGGGCCTACAATGAGCAGTTCTTC

clone_size: -
v_call: TRBV6-5
j_call: TRBJ2-5
d_call: TRBD2
cdr3_aa: CASRAGGRETQYF
cdr3_nt: TGTGCCAGCAGAGCGGGAGGGAGAGAGACCCAGTACTTC

clone_size: -
v_call: TRBV12-3/TRBV12-4
j_call: TRBJ1-1
d_call: -
cdr3_aa: CASTQSNTEAFF
cdr3_nt: TGTGCCAGCACCCAATCCAACACTGAAGCTTTCTTT

clone_size: once
v_call: TRBV7-2
j_call: TRBJ1-6
d_call: -
cdr3_aa: CASSPRQDSPLHF
cdr3_nt: TGTGCCAGCAGTCCTCGGCAGGATTCACCCCTCCACTTT

clone_size: few
v_call: TRBV9
j_call: TRBJ1-1
d_call: TRBD1
cdr3_aa: CASSAGTGKGTEAFF
cdr3_nt: TGTGCCAGCAGCGCAGGGACAGGGAAGGGCACTGAAGCTTTCTTT

clone_size: once
v_call: TRBV19
j_call: TRBJ2-3
d_call: TRBD1
cdr3_aa: CASTPTGRTDTQYF
cdr3_nt: TGTGCCAGTACCCCGACAGGGCGCACAGATACGCAGTATTTT

clone_size: -
v_call: TRBV19
j_call: TRBJ1-2
d_call: -
cdr3_aa: CASSYTGYARGGYTF
cdr3_nt: TGTGCCAGTAGTTACACAGGGTACGCCCGAGGGGGCTACACCTTC

clone_size: few
v_call: TRBV7-2
j_call: TRBJ2-3
d_call: -
cdr3_aa: CASSSLPDTQYF
cdr3_nt: TGTGCCAGCAGCTCCCTACCAGATACGCAGTATTTT

clone_size: -
v_call: TRBV5-6
j_call: TRBJ1-2
d_call: -
cdr3_aa: CASSSSQGFYGYTF
cdr3_nt: TGTGCCAGCAGCTCGAGCCAGGGTTTCTATGGCTACACCTTC

clone_size: once
v_call: TRBV19
j_call: TRBJ2-7
d_call: TRBD2
cdr3_aa: CASSRTSGRDYEQYF
cdr3_nt: TGTGCCAGTAGTAGAACTAGCGGGAGGGACTACGAGCAGTACTTC

clone_size: -
v_call: TRBV30
j_call: TRBJ2-7
d_call: TRBD1
cdr3_aa: CAWTPGTGGYEQYF
cdr3_nt: TGTGCCTGGACCCCCGGGACAGGGGGCTACGAGCAGTACTTC

clone_size: -
v_call: TRBV7-2
j_call: TRBJ2-7
d_call: TRBD1
cdr3_aa: CASSLDGTVYEQYF
cdr3_nt: TGTGCCAGCAGCTTAGATGGGACAGTTTACGAGCAGTACTTC

clone_size: -
v_call: TRBV29-1
j_call: TRBJ1-1
d_call: TRBD1
cdr3_aa: CSVDHDQGADTEAFF
cdr3_nt: TGCAGCGTTGACCACGACCAGGGGGCAGACACTGAAGCTTTCTTT

clone_size: -
v_call: TRBV3-1/TRBV3-2
j_call: TRBJ2-1
d_call: TRBD2
cdr3_aa: CASSQFLLAGTNEQFF
cdr3_nt: TGTGCCAGCAGCCAATTCCTACTAGCGGGTACCAATGAGCAGTTCTTC

clone_size: many
v_call: TRBV7-9
j_call: TRBJ1-2
d_call: TRBD1
cdr3_aa: CASSPGQGGYTF
cdr3_nt: TGTGCCAGCAGCCCGGGACAGGGTGGCTACACCTTC

clone_size: -
v_call: TRBV29-1
j_call: TRBJ2-5
d_call: TRBD2
cdr3_aa: CSVLNSGSLETQYF
cdr3_nt: TGCAGCGTTTTAAATAGCGGGTCCTTGGAGACCCAGTACTTC

clone_size: few
v_call: TRBV2
j_call: TRBJ2-7
d_call: TRBD1
cdr3_aa: CASKGTGKNYEQYF
cdr3_nt: TGTGCCAGCAAGGGGACAGGGAAAAACTACGAGCAGTACTTC

clone_size: -
v_call: TRBV19
j_call: TRBJ2-7
d_call: TRBD1
cdr3_aa: CASSISGQASSYEQYF
cdr3_nt: TGTGCCAGTAGTATTTCAGGACAGGCCTCCTCCTACGAGCAGTACTTC

clone_size: -
v_call: TRBV13
j_call: TRBJ2-7
d_call: TRBD1
cdr3_aa: CASSHDIGQGETYEQYF
cdr3_nt: TGTGCCAGCAGCCACGATATCGGACAGGGGGAAACCTACGAGCAGTACTTC

clone_size: few
v_call: TRBV6-4
j_call: TRBJ2-3
d_call: -
cdr3_aa: CASSDGAGTDTQYF
cdr3_nt: TGTGCCAGCAGTGACGGGGCTGGCACAGATACGCAGTATTTT

clone_size: -
v_call: TRBV15
j_call: TRBJ1-4
d_call: TRBD1
cdr3_aa: CATSSGAGGSEKLFF
cdr3_nt: TGTGCCACCAGCAGTGGGGCAGGGGGCAGTGAAAAACTGTTTTTT

clone_size: few
v_call: TRBV2
j_call: TRBJ1-1
d_call: TRBD1
cdr3_aa: CASSRQGNTEAFF
cdr3_nt: TGTGCCAGCAGCAGACAGGGTAACACTGAAGCTTTCTTT

clone_size: -
v_call: TRBV13
j_call: TRBJ2-7
d_call: -
cdr3_aa: CASSFVGAGSSYEQYF
cdr3_nt: TGTGCCAGCAGCTTTGTAGGGGCGGGGAGCTCCTACGAGCAGTACTTC

clone_size: -
v_call: TRBV4-3
j_call: TRBJ2-1
d_call: TRBD2
cdr3_aa: CASSRGTSGRKGQFF
cdr3_nt: TGCGCCAGCAGCCGAGGGACTAGCGGGAGGAAGGGGCAGTTCTTC

clone_size: -
v_call: TRBV28
j_call: TRBJ1-5
d_call: -
cdr3_aa: CASSFGGGVGNQPQHF
cdr3_nt: TGTGCCAGCAGTTTCGGTGGGGGGGTAGGCAATCAGCCCCAGCATTTT